These 23 T cell receptor beta chains were sequenced from one sample in a study of cytomegalovirus exposure and HLA in healthy donors. The PCR contained 60 Vbeta and 13 Jbeta primers. Profiled with immunoSEQ multiplex PCR; TCRdb holds only in-frame clones, not every one. The sample lists some 140,000 clones, roughly four fifths occurring once. Sample: PBMCs. Every receptor here comes from a woman aged 35 to 49 in good health and CMV-seronegative.

This clone came up once. The rearrangement uses TRBV19 and TRBJ1-2, with 8 bases that match TRBD1. Trimming took 5 bases from V and 7 from J; bases not matched to a gene: 12. The CDR3 has 15 residues. Germline V gene sequence: CDR1 LNHDA, CDR2 SQIVND (reference sequence). The CDR3 region is CASSVLSSGGFGYTF. CDR3 DNA: TGTGCCAGTAGTGTGCTTTCCTCAGGGGGCTTTGGCTACACCTTC.

V usage is TRBV7-9 and J usage is TRBJ2-5; D perhaps matches TRBD2 (5 bases). The DNA end is a closer match to TRBJ2-7, so the J assignment may be wrong. Germline CDR1 and CDR2: SEHNR and FQNEAQ (reference sequence). The CDR3 runs to 15 residues. CDR3 DNA: TGTGCCAGCAGCAGCCCGAACGGACTGGCAGGCGAGCAGTACTTC. Translating it yields CASSSPNGLAGEQYF.

The V and J genes are TRBV5-1 and TRBJ1-1; TRBD1 might be the D (6 bases). Germline V gene data show CDR1 as SGHRS and CDR2 as YFSETQ. Trimming cost V 0 bases and J 0 bases, with 12 bases left between them. The CDR3 is 16 amino acids. The CDR3 loop is CASSLDLGGLNTEAFF. CDR3 in DNA: TGCGCCAGCAGCTTGGATTTGGGGGGGCTGAACACTGAAGCTTTCTTT.

The J gene is TRBJ1-1, the V gene TRBV21-1; no check of the table's D call, TRBD1, against the DNA was made. TRBV21-1 constitutes a pseudogene. The CDR3 runs 16 residues. CDR3 bases: TGTGCCAGCAGCAAACGGCAGTCCCAGGTGGGCACTGAAGCTTTCTTT. Its translation: CASSKRQSQVGTEAFF.

The gene calls are TRBV2 and TRBJ1-2; D is undetermined. CDR1 SNHLY and CDR2 FYNNEI come from the germline V gene. V lost 3 bases and J 5 bases, leaving 7 bases between the germline ends. This CDR3 is 12 amino acids long. In nucleotides, the CDR3 is TGTGCCAGCAGTGAGCGAGATTATGGCTACACCTTC. The encoded protein is CASSERDYGYTF.

The CDR3 DNA follows: TGTGCCAGCAGTGAATCGCCGGGACTCAATACTCACGTC. This sequence encodes CASSESPGLNTHV. The chain couples TRBV6-1 to TRBJ2-7, with D maybe TRBD2 (6 bases). The CDR3 spans 13 residues. Germline V gene data show CDR1 as MNHNS and CDR2 as SASEGT.

This rearrangement joins TRBV4-2 to TRBJ2-7; maybe TRBD1 (6 bases). The CDR3 contains 15 residues. Trimming removed 0 bases from V and 3 bases from J, with 12 bases in between. The germline V gene encodes CDR1 LGHNA and CDR2 YNFKEQ. CDR3 protein: CASSQERLQGYEQYF. The CDR3 nucleotides are TGTGCCAGCAGCCAAGAAAGGTTACAGGGCTACGAGCAGTACTTC.

J is TRBJ2-1 and V is TRBV5-1; possible D gene TRBD1, 6 bases. Germline CDR1 and CDR2: SGHRS and YFSETQ. The CDR3 totals 14 residues. Trimming removed 0 bases from V and 7 bases from J, with 11 bases in between. CDR3 region: CASSLDRAPNEQFF. The CDR3 coding sequence is TGCGCCAGCAGCTTGGACAGGGCCCCTAATGAGCAGTTCTTC. The full variable domain, completed using reference TRBV5-1 and TRBJ2-1, is KAGVTQTPRYLIKTRGQQVTLSCSPISGHRSVSWYQQTPGQGLQFLFEYFSETQRNKGNFPGRFSGRQFSNSRSEMNVSTLELGDSALYLCASSLDRAPNEQFFGPGTRLTVL.

This clone has more than one count but fewer than ten. The chain has TRBV5-4 and TRBJ2-5; 14 bases align to TRBD2. V shed 4 bases, J shed 1 base, and the junction held 6 bases outside the gene matches. The CDR3 sequence is 17 residues long. Germline CDR1 and CDR2: SGHNT and YYREEE (reference sequence). The DNA for the CDR3 is TGTGCCAGCAGCGATGGACTAGCGGGGGGTTTCCAAGAGACCCAGTACTTC. It is translated as CASSDGLAGGFQETQYF.

This clone has just a few counts. This chain links TRBV11-2 with TRBJ1-1; 8 nucleotides line up with TRBD1. The J segment lost 10 bases and the V segment lost 0 bases, leaving 7 bases of the junction unmatched. Germline-derived CDR1 and CDR2 are SGHAT and FQNNGV. There are 14 residues in the CDR3. The CDR3 here is CASSLDGQGGIAFF. The CDR3 DNA reads as TGTGCCAGCAGCTTAGACGGACAGGGAGGAATAGCTTTCTTT.

This chain connects TRBV28 to TRBJ1-6; D may be TRBD1 (6 bases). CDR1 is MDHEN and CDR2 is SYDVKM in the germline V gene. V lost 0 bases, J lost 10 bases, and 13 bases lay in between. The CDR3 length is 15 residues. CDR3 DNA sequence: TGTGCCAGCAGTTTATGGTCAGGGGTCACCTCACCCCTCCACTTT. Translating gives CASSLWSGVTSPLHF.

This rearrangement joins TRBV19 to TRBJ2-7; the match to TRBD1 covers 10 bases. Germline V CDR1 and CDR2: LNHDA, SQIVND (reference sequence). The CDR3 spans 13 residues. Trimming at V came to 5 bases and at J to 4 bases, leaving 2 bases not matched to a gene. CDR3 bases: TGTGCCAGTAGTCGGGACAGGGGTTACGAGCAGTACTTC. Translated, it gives CASSRDRGYEQYF.

This clone occurred a few times. V gene TRBV5-5 combines with J gene TRBJ1-6; 7 bases line up with TRBD1. Germline values: CDR1 SGHKS, CDR2 YYEKEE (reference sequence). The junction had 7 bases not matched to a gene; V was cut back by 2 bases and J by 8 bases. There are 15 residues in the CDR3. In DNA form, the CDR3 reads TGTGCCAGCAGCTTAAGGTGGCAGGGGGATTCACCCCTCCACTTT. The encoded protein is CASSLRWQGDSPLHF.

The chain couples TRBV10-3 to TRBJ2-1, with 10 positions matching TRBD2. This CDR3 region has 15 residues. Germline V gives CDR1 ENHRY, CDR2 SYGVKD. V lost 3 bases and J lost 1; bases outside the gene matches: 0. The CDR3 coding sequence is TGTGCCATCAGTGATAGCGGGGGGTCCTACAATGAGCAGTTCTTC. Protein product: CAISDSGGSYNEQFF.

The rearrangement joins TRBV4-2 to TRBJ1-6; no clear D gene. Germline V gene data show CDR1 as LGHNA and CDR2 as YNFKEQ. Trimming took 0 bases from V and 11 from J, leaving 8 bases between them. This CDR3 comprises 13 residues. DNA for the CDR3: TGTGCCAGCAGCCAAGAGACCGGGACACCCCTCCACTTT. This codes for CASSQETGTPLHF.

The rearrangement links TRBV7-2 to TRBJ1-3; D gene uncertain. Looked up from germline, CDR1 is SGHTA and CDR2 is FQGNSA. This CDR3 is built from 15 residues. Trimming left V 5 bases short and J 0 bases short, with 11 bases between. DNA for the CDR3: TGTGCCAGCAGCATGACTTGGAGCTCTGGAAACACCATATATTTT. Protein: CASSMTWSSGNTIYF.

The chain joins TRBV6-6 to TRBJ2-7; 11 nucleotides line up with TRBD2. Germline trimming cut 9 bases from V and 3 bases from J; bases unmatched to any gene: 1. Germline V lookup: CDR1 MNHNY, CDR2 SVGAGI (reference sequence). This CDR3 spans 12 amino acids. The CDR3 protein is CASLAGGYEQYF. The CDR3 DNA sequence: TGTGCCAGTCTAGCGGGGGGCTACGAGCAGTACTTC.

This clone occurred once. The chain employs TRBV7-6 and TRBJ1-5; 10 bases agree with TRBD1. Germline CDR1 and CDR2: SGHVS and FNYEAQ. V lost 5 bases and J lost 6; bases outside the gene matches: 1. This CDR3 comprises 13 residues. CDR3 sequence reads: CASSRDRGQPQHF. The CDR3 bases are TGTGCCAGCAGCCGGGACAGGGGTCAGCCCCAGCATTTT.

The chain employs TRBV11-2 and TRBJ1-5; D gene unclear. CDR1 and CDR2 (germline): SGHAT, FQNNGV. V was pared by 3 bases and J by 7 bases, with 16 bases between. The CDR3 runs 15 residues. CDR3 protein: CASSFSPASGQPQHF. The CDR3 nucleotides are TGTGCCAGCAGCTTCTCGCCAGCTTCGGGACAGCCCCAGCATTTT.

V and J are TRBV10-3 and TRBJ2-2; D is perhaps TRBD2 (5 bases). In germline, CDR1 is ENHRY, CDR2 SYGVKD. The V end lost 4 bases, the J end lost 0 bases, and 9 bases lay between the germline ends. The CDR3 has 15 residues. CDR3 residues: CAISVREANTGELFF. For the CDR3, the DNA is TGTGCCATCAGTGTCCGGGAAGCGAACACCGGGGAGCTGTTTTTT.

The rearrangement joins TRBV15 to TRBJ2-5; 8 positions agree with TRBD2. The DNA end is more similar to TRBJ2-7, so the J call may be wrong. This CDR3 region has 16 residues. Germline-derived CDR1 and CDR2 are LNHNV and YYDKDF (reference sequence). In DNA form, the CDR3 reads TGTGCCACCAGCAGAGATCGCGGGGGGAGTACCTACGAGCAGTACTTC. This codes for CATSRDRGGSTYEQYF.

This clone turned up a few times. The chain links TRBV28 to TRBJ1-2; perhaps TRBD1 as D (6 bases). The length of the CDR3 is 14 residues. Germline V gene data show CDR1 as MDHEN and CDR2 as SYDVKM. The germline V and J ends were trimmed by 5 bases and 8 bases, with 18 bases remaining between them. The CDR3 nucleotides read TGTGCCAGCAGTCCCCCGGGGGGCCCGCGGGGCTACACCTTC. Translated: CASSPPGGPRGYTF.

The chain links TRBV5-4 to TRBJ1-1; D gene uncertain. Germline V gene sequence: CDR1 SGHNT, CDR2 YYREEE (reference sequence). The CDR3 spans 14 residues. The V end lost 4 bases, the J end lost 4 bases, and 14 bases lay between the germline ends. The CDR3 spells CASSKPGGGTEAFF. CDR3 coding DNA: TGTGCCAGCAGCAAACCCGGTGGTGGCACTGAAGCTTTCTTT.